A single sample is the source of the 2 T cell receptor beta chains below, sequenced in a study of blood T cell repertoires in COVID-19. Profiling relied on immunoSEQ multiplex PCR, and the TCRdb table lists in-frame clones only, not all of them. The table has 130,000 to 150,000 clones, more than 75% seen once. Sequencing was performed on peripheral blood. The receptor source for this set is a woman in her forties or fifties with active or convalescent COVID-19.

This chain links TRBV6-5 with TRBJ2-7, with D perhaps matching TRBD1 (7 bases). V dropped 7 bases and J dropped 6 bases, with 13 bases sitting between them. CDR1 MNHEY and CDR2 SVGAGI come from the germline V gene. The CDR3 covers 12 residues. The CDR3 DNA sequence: TGTGCCAGCATTACCCAGGGGGGCGAGCAGTACTTC. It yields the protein CASITQGGEQYF.

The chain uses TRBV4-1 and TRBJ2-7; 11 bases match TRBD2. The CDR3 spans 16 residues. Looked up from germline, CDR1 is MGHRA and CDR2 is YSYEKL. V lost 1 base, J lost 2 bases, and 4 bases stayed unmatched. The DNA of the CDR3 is TGCGCCAGCAGCCAAGCCTTACTAGCGGGGGCCTACGAGCAGTACTTC. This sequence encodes CASSQALLAGAYEQYF.